This T cell receptor (beta chain) was observed in a study of blood T cell repertoires in COVID-19. The wider study: Sources were T cells, B-cell-depleted T cells, or PBMCs; the material itself was cDNA or gDNA.

This CDR3 is built from 14 residues. From germline, CDR1 is SGHRS and CDR2 YFSETQ. V trimming: 4 bases; J trimming: 3 bases; junction bases outside the gene matches: 3. In the study's own analysis: By means of reference gene primer amplification, nucleated cell counts were estimated. TCRdb's table, derived via immunoSEQ multiplex PCR, lists solely in-frame clones and lacks some. That table supplies the V and J calls and clone size; D and trimming were determined from the DNA. The repertoire holds more than 150,000 clones, roughly 80% seen once, with 13% to 15% in the top ten. Material: peripheral blood. This rearrangement joins TRBV5-1 to TRBJ1-4; 7 bases align to TRBD1. This TCR was recovered from a man aged 18 to 35 with active or convalescent COVID-19. The CDR3 here is CASSQGQPNEKLFF. Here the CDR3 DNA reads TGCGCCAGCAGCCAGGGACAGCCTAATGAAAAACTGTTTTTT.